The 11 T cell receptor beta chains in this list originate from one sample, sequenced in a study of cytomegalovirus exposure and HLA in healthy donors. The PCR made use of 60 Vbeta and 13 Jbeta primers. Repertoires were generated with immunoSEQ multiplex PCR, while TCRdb's copy carries only in-frame clones and drops some. The sample includes 75,000 to 95,000 clones, roughly 69% seen only once; the top ten take just under 6.5%. Sequencing input: PBMCs. The source is a woman aged 25 to 39 in good health and CMV-seronegative.

The chain combines TRBV30 with TRBJ2-3, with D possibly being TRBD2 (5 bases). V was cut by 0 bases and J by 5 bases, with 12 bases left in between. The CDR3 runs 14 residues. From germline, CDR1 is GTSNPN and CDR2 SVGIG (reference sequence). The CDR3 DNA follows: TGTGCCTGGAGTGTACGTAGAGGGCAAGATACGCAGTATTTT. It specifies CAWSVRRGQDTQYF.

The J gene is TRBJ1-2, the V gene TRBV16; D gene uncertain. V lost 2 bases to trimming and J lost 7 bases, with 5 bases between them. The CDR3 is 11 residues long. Per the germline V gene, CDR1 is KGHSY and CDR2 is FQNENV. CDR3 in DNA: TGTGCCAGCAGCCAAACGGGTGGCTACACCTTC. Its translation: CASSQTGGYTF.

The genes are TRBV19 and TRBJ1-1; no reliable D call. Germline CDR1 is LNHDA and CDR2 is SQIVND (reference sequence). V lost 5 bases, J lost 3 bases, and 10 bases lay in between. This CDR3 is 13 amino acids long. In nucleotides, the CDR3 is TGTGCCAGTAGTCCCACGGGTTACACTGAAGCTTTCTTT. The encoded protein is CASSPTGYTEAFF. The variable domain in full, with the rest retrieved from reference TRBV19 and TRBJ1-1, is DGGITQSPKYLFRKEGQNVTLSCEQNLNHDAMYWYRQDPGQGLRLIYYSQIVNDFQKGDIAEGYSVSREKKESFPLTVTSAQKNPTAFYLCASSPTGYTEAFFGQGTRLTVV.

This rearrangement joins TRBV19 to TRBJ2-2; 7 nucleotides line up with TRBD1. This CDR3 has 14 residues. Per the germline V gene, CDR1 is LNHDA and CDR2 is SQIVND (reference sequence). V lost 3 bases to trimming and J lost 6 bases; unmatched junction nucleotides: 4. The CDR3, as DNA: TGTGCCAGTAGTATCCAGGGGGTAGCCGGGGAGCTGTTTTTT. This encodes CASSIQGVAGELFF.

This chain uses TRBV5-1 with TRBJ2-1, with D perhaps TRBD1 (7 bases). The ends were cut back, 6 bases at V and 12 bases at J, with 28 bases in the middle. Looked up from germline, CDR1 is SGHRS and CDR2 is YFSETQ. The CDR3 spans 16 residues. The CDR3 sequence is CASTLFSQGGKWMQFF. As DNA, the CDR3 is TGCGCCAGCACTCTGTTCTCCCAGGGGGGAAAATGGATGCAGTTCTTC.

The chain employs TRBV19 and TRBJ2-7, with 12 nucleotides matching TRBD2. The CDR3 runs 13 residues. Germline CDR1 reads LNHDA; CDR2 reads SQIVND (reference sequence). The junction had 1 base not matched to a gene; V was cut back by 4 bases and J by 6 bases. The CDR3 bases are TGTGCCAGTAGTACGACTAGCGGGGGCGAGCAGTACTTC. Residues: CASSTTSGGEQYF. Filled out from reference TRBV19 and TRBJ2-7, the complete variable domain reads DGGITQSPKYLFRKEGQNVTLSCEQNLNHDAMYWYRQDPGQGLRLIYYSQIVNDFQKGDIAEGYSVSREKKESFPLTVTSAQKNPTAFYLCASSTTSGGEQYFGPGTRLTVT.

The chain carries TRBV5-4 and TRBJ2-1; D may be TRBD2 (5 bases). The CDR3 is made up of 15 amino acids. V gave up 2 bases and J gave up 0 bases, with 9 bases separating them. CDR1 is SGHNT, CDR2 YYREEE, per germline (reference sequence). For the CDR3, the DNA is TGTGCCAGCAGCTTTCCCCGGGGCTCCTACAATGAGCAGTTCTTC. It specifies CASSFPRGSYNEQFF.

V usage is TRBV10-1 and J usage is TRBJ2-1, with 7 bases lining up with TRBD2. Germline-derived CDR1 and CDR2 are WNHNN and SYGVQD (reference sequence). This CDR3 spans 13 amino acids. J was trimmed by 5 bases and V by 7 bases; bases with no gene match: 5. In nucleotides, the CDR3 is TGCGCCAGCAATAGTCTAGCGGACAATGAGCAGTTCTTC. It translates to CASNSLADNEQFF.

Concerning this clone: This sample also contains other DNA sequences that code for the same CDR3. This rearrangement joins TRBV27 to TRBJ2-7, with no clear D. Germline values: CDR1 MNHEY, CDR2 SMNVEV (reference sequence). The CDR3 covers 11 residues. Trimming removed 4 bases at V and 5 bases at J, with 6 bases between. CDR3 nucleotides: TGTGCCAGCAGTTACTATGACGAGCAGTACTTC. This translates into CASSYYDEQYF.

This clone was counted a single time. The rearrangement uses TRBV6-1 and TRBJ1-6; the match to TRBD1 covers 8 bases. CDR1 MNHNS and CDR2 SASEGT come from the germline V gene. V was pared by 2 bases and J by 3 bases, with 12 bases of the junction left unmatched. There are 19 residues in the CDR3. This CDR3 is CASSEPPDRETIYNSPLHF. The DNA of the CDR3 is TGTGCCAGCAGTGAACCTCCGGACAGGGAGACCATCTATAATTCACCCCTCCACTTT.

The chain is built from TRBV10-3 and TRBJ2-1; TRBD2 matches at 7 bases. V lost 7 bases and J lost 11; bases outside the gene matches: 14. This CDR3 is built from 14 residues. Germline V gene sequence: CDR1 ENHRY, CDR2 SYGVKD. The CDR3 spells CAIISGPGREKQFF. The CDR3 bases are TGTGCCATCATTAGCGGGCCTGGCCGGGAAAAGCAGTTCTTC.